This T cell receptor (beta chain) came from a study of blood T cell repertoires in COVID-19. Study processing details: The assay estimated nucleated cells by amplifying reference gene primers. Assay: immunoSEQ multiplex PCR; the TCRdb copy retains only in-frame clones and omits some. V and J calls and clone size are as listed in that table; D and trimming were resolved from the DNA. Of about 110,000 clones in the sample, 60% to 80% were seen once. The sequencing sample was made of peripheral blood. The sequence was collected from a woman older than 75 with active or convalescent COVID-19.

This CDR3 is CASSQQGMNTEAFF. Here the CDR3 DNA reads TGTGCCAGCAGCCAACAGGGGATGAACACTGAAGCTTTCTTT. The J gene is TRBJ1-1, the V gene TRBV28, with 7 positions matching TRBD1. The V gene end was trimmed by 6 bases and the J gene end by 0 bases; junction bases not matched to a gene: 4. Per germline, CDR1 MDHEN and CDR2 SYDVKM. This CDR3 is built from 14 residues.